Listed below are T cell receptor beta chains from one sample, sequenced in a study of graft-versus-host responses after intestinal transplantation. Sequencing used immunoSEQ multiplex PCR; TCRdb keeps in-frame clones, though not all of them. The table shows some 48,000 clones, with 85% to 95% occurring only once. Antigen specificity for these receptors is unknown. The source was unstimulated CD8+ T cells sorted from spleen or lymph node cells, collected before transplant. The origin of the receptors is a human donor who was the organ donor for an intestinal transplant. Each CDR3 is given with its conserved first and last residue. The D gene is left open where the match is weak. Rows give clone size only sometimes, using once, few, many, or a class for an expanded clone.

d_gene: .
v_gene: TRBV4-3
j_gene: TRBJ2-2
abundance: .
CDR3aa: CASSPHWDNTGELFF
CDR3nt: TGCGCCAGCAGCCCCCATTGGGACAACACCGGGGAGCTGTTTTTT

d_gene: .
v_gene: TRBV27
j_gene: TRBJ2-7
abundance: .
CDR3aa: CASRIESSYEQYF
CDR3nt: TGTGCCAGCAGAATCGAAAGCTCCTACGAGCAGTACTTC

d_gene: .
v_gene: TRBV6-5
j_gene: TRBJ1-2
abundance: .
CDR3aa: CASSQGLGYGYTF
CDR3nt: TGTGCCAGCAGCCAGGGTTTGGGCTATGGCTACACCTTC

d_gene: .
v_gene: TRBV7-9
j_gene: TRBJ2-4
abundance: .
CDR3aa: CASSSEGELAKNIQYF
CDR3nt: TGTGCCAGCAGCTCCGAGGGGGAATTAGCCAAAAACATTCAGTACTTC

d_gene: .
v_gene: TRBV30
j_gene: TRBJ1-4
abundance: .
CDR3aa: CAWSVSGIYEKLFF
CDR3nt: TGTGCCTGGAGTGTCTCGGGGATATACGAAAAACTGTTTTTT

d_gene: TRBD1
v_gene: TRBV19
j_gene: TRBJ1-2
abundance: once
CDR3aa: CASSYGTAYGYTF
CDR3nt: TGTGCCAGTAGTTACGGGACAGCCTATGGCTACACCTTC

d_gene: .
v_gene: TRBV2
j_gene: TRBJ2-5
abundance: .
CDR3aa: CASSGGQGTQYF
CDR3nt: TGTGCCAGCAGCGGGGGGCAAGGGACCCAGTACTTC

d_gene: .
v_gene: TRBV29-1
j_gene: TRBJ2-7
abundance: .
CDR3aa: CSVEEDYRGYEQYF
CDR3nt: TGCAGCGTTGAAGAGGACTATCGGGGCTACGAGCAGTACTTC

d_gene: .
v_gene: TRBV5-1
j_gene: TRBJ2-2
abundance: once
CDR3aa: CASVEGNTGELFF
CDR3nt: TGCGCCAGCGTCGAAGGGAACACCGGGGAGCTGTTTTTT

d_gene: TRBD1
v_gene: TRBV7-9
j_gene: TRBJ2-7
abundance: .
CDR3aa: CASTRDRFFEQYF
CDR3nt: TGTGCCAGCACCCGGGACAGGTTTTTCGAGCAGTACTTC

d_gene: .
v_gene: TRBV6-1
j_gene: TRBJ2-1
abundance: .
CDR3aa: CASSATGPNLPIDEQFF
CDR3nt: TGTGCCAGCAGTGCGACCGGGCCCAATTTGCCCATCGATGAGCAGTTCTTC

d_gene: .
v_gene: TRBV27
j_gene: TRBJ1-1
abundance: .
CDR3aa: CASSLQGTAGTEAFF
CDR3nt: TGTGCCAGCAGTCTACAGGGAACGGCGGGCACTGAAGCTTTCTTT

d_gene: .
v_gene: TRBV5-4
j_gene: TRBJ1-1
abundance: .
CDR3aa: CASSLGYGDGNTEAFF
CDR3nt: TGTGCCAGCAGCTTGGGATATGGGGACGGGAACACTGAAGCTTTCTTT

d_gene: .
v_gene: TRBV4-1
j_gene: TRBJ1-1
abundance: .
CDR3aa: CASSPQLVSEAFF
CDR3nt: TGCGCCAGCAGCCCCCAGCTTGTATCTGAAGCTTTCTTT

d_gene: .
v_gene: TRBV7-3
j_gene: TRBJ2-1
abundance: .
CDR3aa: CASSLTLSTHNEQFF
CDR3nt: TGTGCCAGCAGCTTAACTCTTTCGACGCACAATGAGCAGTTCTTC

d_gene: .
v_gene: TRBV19
j_gene: TRBJ1-1
abundance: .
CDR3aa: CASSIWGATEAFF
CDR3nt: TGTGCCAGTAGTATCTGGGGGGCCACTGAAGCTTTCTTT

d_gene: .
v_gene: TRBV5-1
j_gene: TRBJ2-7
abundance: .
CDR3aa: CASSSSSYEQYF
CDR3nt: TGCGCCAGCAGTTCCTCCTCCTACGAGCAGTACTTC

d_gene: .
v_gene: TRBV5-6
j_gene: TRBJ2-1
abundance: once
CDR3aa: CASSLDNYNEQFF
CDR3nt: TGTGCCAGCAGCCTGGACAATTACAATGAGCAGTTCTTC

d_gene: .
v_gene: TRBV19
j_gene: TRBJ1-3
abundance: .
CDR3aa: CASSIDREGPSGNTIYF
CDR3nt: TGTGCCAGTAGTATAGATCGAGAGGGTCCCTCTGGAAACACCATATATTTT

d_gene: .
v_gene: TRBV7-9
j_gene: TRBJ1-4
abundance: .
CDR3aa: CASSLTPPATNEKLFF
CDR3nt: TGTGCCAGCAGCTTGACCCCCCCGGCAACTAATGAAAAACTGTTTTTT